Each of the 18 T cell receptor beta chains below was sequenced from the same sample in a study of T-cell memory formation after mild COVID-19. TCRdb re-called the 5' RACE reads through MiXCR, storing one row per CDR3 protein. The repertoire includes 550,000 to 600,000 distinct CDR3 sequences, roughly 17% of them detected once, and about 8.6% sits in the top ten. Source material: PBMCs or a T cell subset sorted from them (not recorded which). The receptors were gathered from an adult woman who had mild COVID-19 (a few samples of this study predate the infection). Cell type and time point are not known.

This clonotype occurred a few times. This chain connects TRBV7-9 to TRBJ2-3; 11 bases are shared with TRBD2. This CDR3 region has 18 residues. Germline values: CDR1 SEHNR, CDR2 FQNEAQ (reference sequence). J gave up 1 base and V 0 bases, and 6 bases lay outside the gene matches. CDR3 bases: TGTGCCAGCAGCTTAGCGCGCGTACTAGCGGGAGGCACAGATACGCAGTATTTT. Translated, it gives CASSLARVLAGGTDTQYF.

The chain couples TRBV6-1 to TRBJ1-2; weak D call: TRBD1 (6 bases). Germline lookup yields CDR1 MNHNS and CDR2 SASEGT. The ends were cut back, 4 bases at V and 4 bases at J, with 10 bases in the middle. The CDR3 covers 13 residues. The DNA for the CDR3 is TGTGCCAGCAGTGGAGGGGGAGTCTATGGCTACACCTTC. Residues: CASSGGGVYGYTF.

This clonotype was picked up a small number of times. V gene TRBV20-1 combines with J gene TRBJ2-7; possibly TRBD2 for D (6 bases). This CDR3 is 13 amino acids long. Germline V lookup: CDR1 DFQATT, CDR2 SNEGSKA (reference sequence). The V end was cut by 3 bases, the J end by 6 bases, with 15 bases between. The CDR3 DNA reads as TGCAGTGCTAGTCTGACGGGAGAAGGCGAGCAGTACTTC. Translating gives CSASLTGEGEQYF.

This chain uses TRBV7-9 with TRBJ2-3, with D possibly matching TRBD1 (6 bases). The germline CDR1 and CDR2 sequences are SEHNR and FQNEAQ (reference sequence). The V end lost 5 bases, the J end lost 2 bases, and 11 bases lay between the germline ends. The CDR3 runs 14 residues. The CDR3 sequence: CASSQGHTTDTQYF. The DNA of the CDR3 is TGTGCCAGCAGCCAGGGACACACCACAGATACGCAGTATTTT.

V usage is TRBV29-1 and J usage is TRBJ1-1; tentatively, D is TRBD1 (5 bases). Trimming removed 3 bases at V and 4 bases at J, with 12 bases between. CDR3 length: 13 residues. Germline CDR1 is SQVTM and CDR2 is ANQGSEA. The CDR3 here is CSVDTGVGTEAFF. The CDR3 nucleotides read TGCAGCGTTGATACGGGGGTGGGCACTGAAGCTTTCTTT.

The chain's CDR3 is CASSLTGAATDTQYF. In DNA, the CDR3 is TGTGCCAGCAGTTTAACAGGGGCTGCCACAGATACGCAGTATTTT. The chain joins TRBV12-3 or TRBV12-4 to TRBJ2-3; 7 nucleotides align to TRBD1. CDR3 size: 15 residues. V was clipped by 2 bases and J by 2 bases; unmatched bases: 4.

The chain is built from TRBV12-3 or TRBV12-4 and TRBJ1-5; no reliable D call. This CDR3 has 15 residues. The ends were cut back, 6 bases at V and 3 bases at J, with 15 bases in the middle. CDR3: CASRSELGPNQPQHF. The CDR3 DNA sequence: TGTGCCAGCAGGTCCGAGCTCGGCCCCAATCAGCCCCAGCATTTT.

The chain is built from TRBV7-6 and TRBJ2-3; 7 nucleotides align to TRBD1. The CDR3 loop spans 16 amino acids. CDR1 is SGHVS, CDR2 FNYEAQ, per germline. V shed 4 bases and J 7 bases; nucleotides not matched to a gene: 14. The CDR3: CASSSRDSQGSNTQYF. The CDR3 bases are TGTGCCAGCAGCTCCCGGGACAGCCAAGGCTCCAATACGCAGTATTTT.

This clonotype was observed a handful of times. The gene calls are TRBV11-1 and TRBJ2-2, with D maybe TRBD1 (5 bases). V gave up 5 bases and J gave up 4 bases, with 14 bases separating them. The CDR3 extends over 15 amino acids. Germline-derived CDR1 and CDR2 are SGHAT and FQDESV (reference sequence). CDR3 DNA sequence: TGTGCCAGCAGCCAGCAGGGCGCTCGCACCGGGGAGCTGTTTTTT. Protein product: CASSQQGARTGELFF.

This clonotype was found a few times. The V gene is TRBV3-1, the J gene TRBJ1-1; 7 bases are a match to TRBD1. V lost 3 bases to trimming and J lost 7 bases; unmatched junction nucleotides: 5. The CDR3 consists of 13 residues. Germline loops: CDR1 LGHDT, CDR2 YNNKEL (reference sequence). CDR3 sequence (DNA): TGTGCCAGCAGCCATACAGGGGATGGTGAAGCTTTCTTT. Protein: CASSHTGDGEAFF.

V is TRBV6-2 or TRBV6-3 and J is TRBJ1-5; D is unresolved. The V end lost 4 bases, the J end lost 0 bases, and 10 bases lay between the germline ends. Germline V lookup: CDR1 MNHEY, CDR2 SVGEGT. This CDR3 spans 15 amino acids. In DNA, the CDR3 is TGTGCCAGCAGTTCCGACGGACTTAGCAATCAGCCCCAGCATTTT. It encodes CASSSDGLSNQPQHF.

The chain employs TRBV2 and TRBJ2-2; 8 nucleotides line up with TRBD2. This CDR3 has 16 residues. CDR1 is SNHLY and CDR2 is FYNNEI in the germline V gene. The V gene end was trimmed by 4 bases and the J gene end by 4 bases; junction bases not matched to a gene: 8. The CDR3 DNA is TGTGCCAGCAGTGGTTTTAGCGGGACTTTCACCGGGGAGCTGTTTTTT. Protein product: CASSGFSGTFTGELFF.

The CDR3 spells CAISDAGGGTGELFF. In nucleotides, the CDR3 is TGTGCCATCAGTGACGCGGGAGGGGGTACCGGGGAGCTGTTTTTT. This chain links TRBV10-3 with TRBJ2-2; 9 nucleotides line up with TRBD2. The CDR3 length is 15 residues. Germline V gene data show CDR1 as ENHRY and CDR2 as SYGVKD. V trimming: 3 bases; J trimming: 5 bases; junction bases outside the gene matches: 4.

The J gene is TRBJ1-1, the V gene TRBV2; maybe TRBD1 (6 bases). Germline V gives CDR1 SNHLY, CDR2 FYNNEI. The CDR3 has 14 residues. Trimming took off 1 base at V and 5 bases at J, with 11 bases between the two ends. The CDR3 sequence is CASSEDGQRTEAFF. In nucleotides, the CDR3 is TGTGCCAGCAGTGAAGATGGACAGAGGACTGAAGCTTTCTTT.

The CDR3 DNA follows: TGTGCCAGCAGCGTCCGTCCGGGGAACACTGAAGCTTTCTTT. It is translated as CASSVRPGNTEAFF. The chain carries TRBV11-1 and TRBJ1-1; no reliable D call. Looked up from germline, CDR1 is SGHAT and CDR2 is FQDESV (reference sequence). Trimming removed 5 bases from V and 1 base from J, with 11 bases in between. The CDR3 covers 14 residues. Combining the CDR3 with reference TRBV11-1 and TRBJ1-1 gives the whole variable domain EAEVAQSPRYKITEKSQAVAFWCDPISGHATLYWYRQILGQGPELLVQFQDESVVDDSQLPKDRFSAERLKGVDSTLKIQPAELGDSAMYLCASSVRPGNTEAFFGQGTRLTVV.

As DNA, the CDR3 is TGTGCCACCCTTGGGACAGGCTTAAAGGGCACTGAAGCTTTCTTT. Encoded protein: CATLGTGLKGTEAFF. This chain joins TRBV19 and TRBJ1-1, with TRBD1 identical over 8 bases. The CDR3 spans 15 residues. Trimming took 10 bases from V and 4 from J; bases not matched to a gene: 14. Germline V gives CDR1 LNHDA, CDR2 SQIVND (reference sequence).

V and J are TRBV7-9 and TRBJ1-4; 9 bases align to TRBD1. The germline gives CDR1 SEHNR, CDR2 FQNEAQ (reference sequence). The trim removed 5 bases at V and 8 bases at J, leaving 9 bases unmatched. The length of the CDR3 is 15 residues. The CDR3 sequence: CASSPPGTGNEKLFF. The CDR3 nucleotides read TGTGCCAGCAGCCCCCCCGGGACAGGGAACGAAAAACTGTTTTTT.

This clonotype was found a few times. The J gene is TRBJ2-7, the V gene TRBV11-3; 8 bases are a match to TRBD2. The CDR3 runs 15 residues. V dropped 5 bases and J dropped 5; count of bases not matched to a gene: 11. The germline V gene encodes CDR1 SGHNT and CDR2 YENEEA. The CDR3 is CASSVRAGVVNEQYF. CDR3 bases: TGTGCCAGCAGCGTCCGAGCGGGAGTGGTGAACGAGCAGTACTTC.